In its sample, the clone carrying this T cell receptor beta chain was seen many times. Antigen: not known. CDR3 regions of TCR beta were amplified from RNA transcripts. First-round RT-PCR employed HTBI primers, with a second-round multiplex PCR after it. TCRdb used MiXCR to reprocess the multiplex PCR reads, holding one entry per CDR3 protein. The sample holds around 1.1 million distinct CDR3 sequences; 35% to 40% are singletons and the top ten take 11%. The germline V and J ends were trimmed by 6 bases and 4 bases, with 6 bases remaining between them. Germline V CDR1 and CDR2: MNHNY, SVGAGI (reference sequence). The CDR3 runs 11 residues. This entry comes from a study of Graves' ophthalmopathy and Graves' hyperthyroidism. Overall study findings and caveats: As the model predicted ophthalmopathy progression, it achieved a sensitivity of about 71% and a specificity of more than 72%.

The sample was peripheral blood or thyroid tissue (not recorded which). The chain combines TRBV6-6 with TRBJ1-2; D gene unclear. The sequence was obtained from an adult man with Graves' hyperthyroidism. This CDR3 reads CASSNGYGYTF. CDR3 nucleotide sequence: TGTGCCAGCAGCAACGGCTATGGCTACACCTTC.